This TCR beta chain was captured by sequencing in a study of PD-L1 blockade in urothelial cancer. Study at large: Blood samples contained a median about 140,000 T cells. Study observations and caveats: Durable-benefit cases showed more tumor-associated blood clone expansion at 3 weeks.

Only in-frame clones appear in the TCRdb table, and some are missing; sequencing was by immunoSEQ multiplex PCR. Among about 48,000 clones, around 86% were seen once, and the ten largest hold more than 9%. Time point here: peripheral blood 6 weeks after treatment start. Each patient contributed between 1 and 8 total time points of blood mononuclear cells, pretreatment and during treatment. The V and J ends lost 5 bases and 10 bases, in that order; junction bases with no gene match: 7. This CDR3 comprises 15 residues. Per germline, CDR1 LNHNV and CDR2 YYDKDF (reference sequence). To note about this clone: The antigen remains unidentified.

The sequenced sample was PBMCs, obtained around atezolizumab (anti-PD-L1) treatment. The TCR originated in a man aged 55 to 70 with urothelial cancer. The chain carries TRBV15 and TRBJ1-6; TRBD1 matches at 11 bases. CDR3 residues: CATSWTGGRNSPLHF. The CDR3 region has the DNA TGTGCCACCAGCTGGACAGGGGGCAGGAACTCACCCCTCCACTTT.